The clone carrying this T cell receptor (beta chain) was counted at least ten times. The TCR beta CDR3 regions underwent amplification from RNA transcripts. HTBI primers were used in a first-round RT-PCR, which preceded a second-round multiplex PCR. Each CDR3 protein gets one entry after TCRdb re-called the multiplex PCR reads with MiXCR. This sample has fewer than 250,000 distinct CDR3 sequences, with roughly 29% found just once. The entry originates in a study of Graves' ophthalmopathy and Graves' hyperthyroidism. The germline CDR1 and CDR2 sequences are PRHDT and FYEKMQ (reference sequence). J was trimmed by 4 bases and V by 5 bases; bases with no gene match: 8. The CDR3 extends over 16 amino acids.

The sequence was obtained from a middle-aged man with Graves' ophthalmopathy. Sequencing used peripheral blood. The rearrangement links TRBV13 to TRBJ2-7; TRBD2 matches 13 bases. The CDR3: CASSARTSGRGYEQYF. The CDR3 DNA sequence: TGTGCCAGCAGCGCCCGGACTAGCGGGAGAGGGTACGAGCAGTACTTC.